This T cell receptor beta chain is drawn from a study of T cells after yellow fever vaccination. Trimming took 3 bases from V and 7 from J, leaving 13 bases between them. Germline V gives CDR1 DFQATT, CDR2 SNEGSKA (reference sequence). The CDR3 spans 13 residues. This clonotype was recorded at least ten times. In TCRdb, the 5' RACE reads were re-called with MiXCR into one record per CDR3 protein. The sample lists a few hundred thousand distinct CDR3 sequences, 3.6% seen once, with roughly a quarter in the top ten. Material: PBMCs, obtained on the day of the yellow fever booster vaccination. This clonotype originated in a man between 18 and 35 years old who received the YFV17D yellow fever vaccine. This chain links TRBV20-1 with TRBJ1-5, with unresolved D. CDR3 bases: TGCAGTGCTAGCCATAGCCCTAAGCAGCCCCAGCATTTT. Its protein product is CSASHSPKQPQHF.